This TCR beta chain was sequenced for a study of blood T cell repertoires in COVID-19. Across the study: The study drew acute and convalescent COVID-19 samples from the United States, Italy and Spain. In each case, the material was cDNA or gDNA derived from T cells, B-cell-depleted T cells, or PBMCs.

Per the original data handling: Amplifying reference gene primers gave estimates of nucleated cell counts. Sequencing used immunoSEQ multiplex PCR; TCRdb keeps in-frame clones, though not all of them. V, J and clone size were drawn from that table, and D and trimming were deduced from the DNA. This table has around 250,000 clones, around 84% appearing once. The CDR3 sequence is 16 residues long. Germline V gene data show CDR1 as SQVTM and CDR2 as ANQGSEA. V trimming: 7 bases; J trimming: 2 bases; junction bases outside the gene matches: 15. The sequenced sample was peripheral blood. This receptor was obtained from a woman between 18 and 29 years old with acute or convalescent COVID-19. This chain uses TRBV29-1 with TRBJ1-2; 8 bases are a match to TRBD1. CDR3 sequence: CSAGDPGGRSNYGYTF. The DNA for the CDR3 is TGCAGCGCCGGTGATCCAGGGGGCCGGTCGAACTATGGCTACACCTTC.